This TCR beta chain was documented in a study of long-term antiretroviral therapy in people with HIV. A v3.0 immunoSEQ assay was performed at survey level. The table came from immunoSEQ multiplex PCR; TCRdb's copy has only in-frame clones and leaves some out. In the table there are about 16,000 clones, around 83% of which are singletons. This clone showed up just a few times. Trimming removed 7 bases at V and 2 bases at J, with 9 bases between. The CDR3 is 13 amino acids. CDR1 is LNHDA, CDR2 SQIVND, per germline (reference sequence). This TCR was sampled from a woman between 40 and 55 years old with HIV. The specimen was unsorted PBMCs, collected 0.5 years after starting antiretroviral therapy. The gene calls are TRBV19 and TRBJ1-5; no clear D gene. In nucleotides, the CDR3 is TGTGCCAGTAAGAATGCGGGCAATCAGCCCCAGCATTTT. Its protein product is CASKNAGNQPQHF.